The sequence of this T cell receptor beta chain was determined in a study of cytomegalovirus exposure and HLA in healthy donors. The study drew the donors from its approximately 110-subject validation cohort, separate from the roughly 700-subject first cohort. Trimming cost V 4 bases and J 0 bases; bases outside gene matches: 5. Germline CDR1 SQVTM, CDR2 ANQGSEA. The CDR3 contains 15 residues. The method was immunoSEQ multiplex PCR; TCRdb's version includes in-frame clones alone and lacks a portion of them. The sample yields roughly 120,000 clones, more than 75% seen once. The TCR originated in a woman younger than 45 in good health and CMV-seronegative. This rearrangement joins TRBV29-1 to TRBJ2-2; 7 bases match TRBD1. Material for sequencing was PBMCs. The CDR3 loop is CSVGGQPSNTGELFF. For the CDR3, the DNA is TGCAGCGTTGGGGGACAGCCGTCGAACACCGGGGAGCTGTTTTTT.